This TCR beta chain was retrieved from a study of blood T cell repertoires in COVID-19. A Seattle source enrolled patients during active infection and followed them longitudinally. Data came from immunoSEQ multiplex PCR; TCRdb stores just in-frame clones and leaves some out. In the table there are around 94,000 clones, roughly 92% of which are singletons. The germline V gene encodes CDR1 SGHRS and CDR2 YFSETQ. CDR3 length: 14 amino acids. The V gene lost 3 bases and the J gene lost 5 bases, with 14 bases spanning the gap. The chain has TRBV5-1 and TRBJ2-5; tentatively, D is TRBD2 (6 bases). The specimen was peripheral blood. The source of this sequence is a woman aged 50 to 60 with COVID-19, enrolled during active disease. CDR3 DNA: TGCGCCAGCAGCTCTGGGACTTTCCCTGAGACCCAGTACTTC. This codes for CASSSGTFPETQYF.